These 10 T cell receptor beta chains share one sample of origin, sequenced in a study of control samples from healthy donors and cancer patients. Sequenced by immunoSEQ multiplex PCR; TCRdb stores in-frame clones only, minus some. Among over 150,000 clones, around 94% were seen once, and the ten largest hold 14%. Sequenced material: PBMCs. Receptors originate from a man aged 55-75 years with colorectal cancer.

The V and J genes are TRBV21-1 and TRBJ2-7; TRBD2, as called in the table, went unchecked against the DNA. TRBV21-1 is described as a pseudogene. CDR3 size: 15 residues. CDR3 sequence reads: CASSPRLAGSYEQYF. The DNA of the CDR3 is TGTGCCAGCAGCCCTCGACTAGCGGGCAGTTACGAGCAGTACTTC.

The chain couples TRBV4-1 to TRBJ2-1; TRBD1 or TRBD2 may be the D gene (5 bases each). CDR1 and CDR2 (germline): MGHRA, YSYEKL. The V end lost 5 bases, the J end lost 6 bases, and 17 bases lay between the germline ends. CDR3 length equals 15 residues. The CDR3 nucleotides read TGCGCCAGCAGCACGTCCGGGACGCCTGCCAATGAGCAGTTCTTC. This encodes CASSTSGTPANEQFF.

This clone was counted a single time. V and J are TRBV3-1 (or the pseudogene TRBV3-2) and TRBJ2-1; D unresolved. Germline V CDR1 and CDR2: LGHDT, YNNKEL (reference sequence). Deletions cut 4 bases from V and 6 bases from J, with 7 bases between. This CDR3 has 12 residues. CDR3 residues: CASSPFSNEQFF. The DNA of the CDR3 is TGTGCCAGCAGCCCCTTTAGCAATGAGCAGTTCTTC.

This chain joins TRBV30 and TRBJ2-7, with 9 bases lining up with TRBD1. The V gene end was trimmed by 0 bases and the J gene end by 4 bases; junction bases not matched to a gene: 1. Germline CDR1 is GTSNPN and CDR2 is SVGIG (reference sequence). This CDR3 contains 13 residues. The CDR3 DNA sequence: TGTGCCTGGAGTGTAGGGACAGGGTACGAGCAGTACTTC. The encoded protein is CAWSVGTGYEQYF. The full variable domain, in which reference TRBV30 and TRBJ2-7 provide the parts outside the CDR3, is SQTIHQWPATLVQPVGSPLSLECTVEGTSNPNLYWYRQAAGRGLQLLFYSVGIGQISSEVPQNLSASRPQDRQFILSSKKLLLSDSGFYLCAWSVGTGYEQYFGPGTRLTVT.

The CDR3 loop is CASSTGALQETQYF. The CDR3 DNA sequence: TGTGCCAGCAGTACCGGGGCCCTCCAAGAGACCCAGTACTTC. This chain joins TRBV27 and TRBJ2-5, with D perhaps assigned TRBD1 or TRBD2 (5 bases each). The CDR3 sequence is 14 residues long. Germline V gene data show CDR1 as MNHEY and CDR2 as SMNVEV (reference sequence). V lost 5 bases, J lost 1 base, and 11 bases lay in between.

This chain uses TRBV6-5 with TRBJ1-3; D ambiguous. V was trimmed by 4 bases and J by 2 bases, leaving 9 bases between them. There are 14 residues in the CDR3. The germline V gene has CDR1 MNHEY and CDR2 SVGAGI. CDR3 in DNA: TGTGCCAGCAGTTCCCGGGGTACTGGAAACACCATATATTTT. Protein sequence: CASSSRGTGNTIYF.

The chain joins TRBV6-5 to TRBJ2-1; TRBD1 might be the D (6 bases). V dropped 6 bases and J dropped 12 bases, with 15 bases sitting between them. The CDR3 sequence is 12 residues long. From germline, CDR1 is MNHEY and CDR2 SVGAGI. The CDR3 region has the DNA TGTGCCAGCAGGACGGACAGAACGATGCAGTTCTTC. It specifies CASRTDRTMQFF.

This rearrangement joins TRBV6-5 to TRBJ2-3; maybe TRBD1 (5 bases). This CDR3 region has 14 residues. V was cut by 2 bases and J by 4 bases, with 10 bases left in between. CDR1 is MNHEY, CDR2 SVGAGI, per germline. CDR3 loop: CASSYAGKADTQYF. CDR3 sequence (DNA): TGTGCCAGCAGTTACGCAGGGAAGGCAGATACGCAGTATTTT.

The chain is built from TRBV10-1 and TRBJ2-7, with 9 bases that match TRBD1. The CDR3 loop spans 14 amino acids. Germline V gene data show CDR1 as WNHNN and CDR2 as SYGVQD (reference sequence). J was trimmed by 9 bases and V by 5 bases; bases with no gene match: 11. The CDR3 region is CASSRQGVGSVQYF. DNA for the CDR3: TGCGCCAGCAGTAGACAGGGGGTTGGATCTGTGCAGTACTTC.

The chain employs TRBV7-2 and TRBJ2-7; D is uncertain. Germline CDR1 SGHTA, CDR2 FQGNSA. CDR3 length: 15 residues. V lost 1 base to trimming and J lost 0 bases, with 10 bases between them. In DNA form, the CDR3 reads TGTGCCAGCAGCTTAGATTTTGGCAGCTCCTACGAGCAGTACTTC. Protein sequence: CASSLDFGSSYEQYF.